One sample yielded the 30 T cell receptor beta chains listed below, sequenced in a study of cytomegalovirus exposure and HLA in healthy donors (dated by TCRdb to between 2016 and 2019). The method behind the library was the immunoSEQ multiplex PCR assay. For the multiplex PCR, a mixture combining 60 forward primers for TCR Vbeta segments and 13 reverse primers for TCR Jbeta segments was used. TCRdb mirrors the immuneACCESS table, restricted to in-frame sequences. Some clones are absent from its copies; in checked studies, under half trace to an unresolved V gene, and the reason for the others is unknown. This sample lists fewer than 250,000 clones; around 83% were detected once. Of the sample, 1.5% to 2% is held by the ten largest clones. Sequencing used PBMCs. Receptors originate from a man between 35 and 55 years old in good health and CMV-seropositive.

The chain has TRBV10-3 and TRBJ2-2; a weak D match, TRBD1 (6 bases). Germline values: CDR1 ENHRY, CDR2 SYGVKD. The CDR3 has 14 amino acids. V was trimmed by 6 bases and J by 1 base, leaving 9 bases between them. As DNA, the CDR3 is TGTGCCATCAGACCGGGACAGAACACCGGGGAGCTGTTTTTT. It yields the protein CAIRPGQNTGELFF.

J is TRBJ2-5 and V is TRBV7-7, with 10 positions matching TRBD2. V was pared by 5 bases and J by 2 bases, with 11 bases of the junction left unmatched. This CDR3 region has 17 residues. The germline CDR1 and CDR2 sequences are SSHAT and FNYEAQ (reference sequence). CDR3 protein: CASSLHTLAGIQETQYF. The CDR3 nucleotides are TGTGCCAGCAGCCTACACACACTAGCGGGGATACAAGAGACCCAGTACTTC.

The rearrangement uses TRBV21-1 and TRBJ2-3; whether TRBD1, the table's D call, matches the DNA was not checked. TRBV21-1 is termed a pseudogene. The CDR3 contains 13 residues. CDR3 sequence reads: CASSRQGPDTQYF. The CDR3 bases are TGTGCCAGCAGCAGACAGGGGCCAGATACGCAGTATTTT.

The V call is TRBV4-1, the J call TRBJ2-1; unclear D gene. V gave up 7 bases and J gave up 5 bases, with 15 bases separating them. The CDR3 extends over 14 amino acids. Germline values: CDR1 MGHRA, CDR2 YSYEKL. As DNA, the CDR3 is TGCGCCAGCAAAACACTCAGGATTAACAATGAGCAGTTCTTC. Translating it yields CASKTLRINNEQFF.

The rearrangement links TRBV27 to TRBJ1-2, with D hard to call. Germline lookup yields CDR1 MNHEY and CDR2 SMNVEV (reference sequence). The CDR3 is 15 residues long. V lost 7 bases and J lost 5, with 20 bases in between. The CDR3: CASNSLSGNFYGYTF. In nucleotides, the CDR3 is TGTGCCAGCAATTCTCTGTCCGGGAACTTTTATGGCTACACCTTC.

This chain joins TRBV6-5 and TRBJ1-1; a weak D match, TRBD1 (6 bases). Germline V lookup: CDR1 MNHEY, CDR2 SVGAGI. This CDR3 is built from 14 residues. V lost 6 bases and J 3 bases, leaving 14 bases between the germline ends. CDR3 bases: TGTGCCAGCAGCTCCTCCCCAGGGGACACTGAAGCTTTCTTT. Residues: CASSSSPGDTEAFF.

This clone was detected a few times. This sequence joins TRBV5-1 and TRBJ1-2, with D unresolved. Germline CDR1 and CDR2: SGHRS and YFSETQ. The CDR3 runs to 13 residues. Trimming took off 1 base at V and 7 bases at J, with 11 bases between the two ends. The CDR3 loop is CASSLPGVAGYTF. The CDR3 coding sequence is TGCGCCAGCAGCTTGCCCGGTGTTGCTGGCTACACCTTC. The variable domain in full, with the rest retrieved from reference TRBV5-1 and TRBJ1-2, is KAGVTQTPRYLIKTRGQQVTLSCSPISGHRSVSWYQQTPGQGLQFLFEYFSETQRNKGNFPGRFSGRQFSNSRSEMNVSTLELGDSALYLCASSLPGVAGYTFGSGTRLTVV.

The chain recombines TRBV6-5 with TRBJ1-1, with 9 bases that match TRBD1. V trimming: 2 bases; J trimming: 4 bases; junction bases outside the gene matches: 8. Per germline, CDR1 MNHEY and CDR2 SVGAGI. This CDR3 has 16 residues. CDR3 residues: CASSYLVGQGTTEAFF. The DNA of the CDR3 is TGTGCCAGCAGTTACCTCGTGGGACAGGGTACCACTGAAGCTTTCTTT.

Details on this clone: A junction boundary mismatches the germline segment, possibly from a read error. The gene calls are TRBV29-1 and TRBJ2-3; 9 nucleotides agree with TRBD1. The CDR3 sequence is 13 residues long. The germline V gene has CDR1 SQVTM and CDR2 ANQGSEA. The CDR3 loop is CSVGQGSKDTQYF. CDR3 sequence (DNA): TGCAGTGTGGGACAGGGCAGCAAAGATACGCAGTATTTT.

V is TRBV5-1 and J is TRBJ2-1; the match to TRBD2 covers 9 bases. This CDR3 has 15 amino acids. CDR1 and CDR2 (germline): SGHRS, YFSETQ. V was clipped by 5 bases and J by 0 bases; unmatched bases: 3. The CDR3 bases are TGCGCCAGCAGTTCTAGCGGGGACTCCTACAATGAGCAGTTCTTC. It yields the protein CASSSSGDSYNEQFF.

This clone was detected only a few times. V usage is TRBV6-1 and J usage is TRBJ1-2; D is possibly TRBD1 (5 bases). This CDR3 has 14 residues. Germline assignment: CDR1 MNHNS and CDR2 SASEGT. Trimming pared 1 base from V and 7 bases from J, leaving 13 bases between. The CDR3 here is CASSEGGGDFGYTF. CDR3 sequence (DNA): TGTGCCAGCAGTGAAGGTGGGGGGGATTTTGGCTACACCTTC.

The CDR3 DNA is TGTGCCAGCAGGAACCTAGCGGGAGGGCCCAATGAGCAGTTCTTC. Encoded protein: CASRNLAGGPNEQFF. The V call is TRBV2, the J call TRBJ2-1; 12 bases align to TRBD2. The V gene end was trimmed by 6 bases and the J gene end by 6 bases; junction bases not matched to a gene: 6. The length of the CDR3 is 15 residues. The germline gives CDR1 SNHLY, CDR2 FYNNEI.

The V gene is TRBV10-1, the J gene TRBJ2-3, with 7 bases matching TRBD2. J was trimmed by 2 bases and V by 7 bases; bases with no gene match: 12. Germline CDR1 is WNHNN and CDR2 is SYGVQD (reference sequence). The CDR3 totals 16 residues. This CDR3 is CASTPGGHPTTDTQYF. The CDR3 region has the DNA TGCGCCAGCACCCCGGGAGGCCACCCCACCACAGATACGCAGTATTTT.

J is TRBJ2-1 and V is TRBV9; 11 positions match TRBD2. The CDR3 runs 17 residues. V trimming: 3 bases; J trimming: 6 bases; junction bases outside the gene matches: 11. In germline, CDR1 is SGDLS, CDR2 YYNGEE. In DNA form, the CDR3 reads TGTGCCAGCAGCGAGACTAGCGGGATTCATGTGGGCAATGAGCAGTTCTTC. This codes for CASSETSGIHVGNEQFF. The full variable domain, completed using reference TRBV9 and TRBJ2-1, is DSGVTQTPKHLITATGQRVTLRCSPRSGDLSVYWYQQSLDQGLQFLIQYYNGEERAKGNILERFSAQQFPDLHSELNLSSLELGDSALYFCASSETSGIHVGNEQFFGPGTRLTVL.

The chain combines TRBV6-5 with TRBJ1-2; 7 positions agree with TRBD1. CDR1 and CDR2 (germline): MNHEY, SVGAGI. This CDR3 has 14 residues. The ends lost 2 bases at V and 4 bases at J; junction bases unmatched: 4. The CDR3 sequence: CASSYGQVAYGYTF. The CDR3 DNA reads as TGTGCCAGCAGTTACGGACAGGTTGCCTATGGCTACACCTTC.

This clone appeared a few times. The rearrangement uses TRBV28 and TRBJ1-2; no definite D call. This CDR3 is 13 amino acids long. Germline V gene data show CDR1 as MDHEN and CDR2 as SYDVKM. Trimming took 6 bases from V and 4 from J, leaving 12 bases between them. The CDR3 loop is CASSNPWSYGYTF. CDR3 DNA sequence: TGTGCCAGCAGCAATCCATGGAGCTATGGCTACACCTTC.

V usage is TRBV19 and J usage is TRBJ2-5, with D possibly matching TRBD1 (6 bases). The V gene lost 8 bases and the J gene lost 3 bases, with 13 bases spanning the gap. The CDR3 runs to 13 residues. CDR1 LNHDA and CDR2 SQIVND come from the germline V gene (reference sequence). The CDR3 region has the DNA TGTGCCAGTGGGGACACCTTGGAAGAGACCCAGTACTTC. Translated, it gives CASGDTLEETQYF.

The rearrangement links TRBV7-9 to TRBJ2-1; possible D gene TRBD1, 6 bases. CDR3 length equals 15 residues. Germline V gene sequence: CDR1 SEHNR, CDR2 FQNEAQ (reference sequence). V was shortened by 5 bases and J by 3 bases, with 14 bases between the two germline ends. The CDR3 protein is CASSARGAGYNEQFF. CDR3 in DNA: TGTGCCAGCAGCGCCAGGGGCGCTGGCTACAATGAGCAGTTCTTC. The full variable domain, its missing parts supplied by reference TRBV7-9 and TRBJ2-1, is DTGVSQNPRHKITKRGQNVTFRCDPISEHNRLYWYRQTLGQGPEFLTYFQNEAQLEKSRLLSDRFSAERPKGSFSTLEIQRTEQGDSAMYLCASSARGAGYNEQFFGPGTRLTVL.

The V call is TRBV7-6, the J call TRBJ2-1, with unresolved D. V lost 5 bases to trimming and J lost 0 bases, with 14 bases between them. Germline assignment: CDR1 SGHVS and CDR2 FNYEAQ. CDR3 length equals 16 residues. CDR3 sequence reads: CASSIADTLSYNEQFF. For the CDR3, the DNA is TGTGCCAGCAGCATCGCTGACACACTCTCCTACAATGAGCAGTTCTTC.

The chain combines TRBV7-2 with TRBJ2-5, with 7 bases fitting TRBD2. The CDR3 sequence is 13 residues long. The V gene's germline CDR1 is SGHTA and CDR2 FQGNSA. V was clipped by 9 bases and J by 3 bases; unmatched bases: 7. In DNA, the CDR3 is TGTGCCAGTAGCCCCGGGGGGAAAGAGACCCAGTACTTC. It encodes CASSPGGKETQYF.

The chain couples TRBV6-1 to TRBJ2-7, with TRBD2 matching 11 bases. This CDR3 is 14 amino acids long. The V and J ends lost 8 bases and 2 bases, in that order; junction bases with no gene match: 5. Germline lookup yields CDR1 MNHNS and CDR2 SASEGT. The CDR3 is CASGTSGKPYEQYF. CDR3 nucleotide sequence: TGTGCCAGCGGGACTAGCGGAAAGCCCTACGAGCAGTACTTC.

The rearrangement joins TRBV30 to TRBJ1-1; possibly TRBD1 for D (6 bases). V lost 1 base and J 2 bases, leaving 11 bases between the germline ends. The length of the CDR3 is 14 residues. Germline loops: CDR1 GTSNPN, CDR2 SVGIG (reference sequence). This CDR3 is CAWSDSDSNTEAFF. In DNA form, the CDR3 reads TGTGCCTGGAGTGATTCGGACAGTAACACTGAAGCTTTCTTT.

The V and J genes are TRBV5-3 and TRBJ2-5, with 9 bases matching TRBD2. TRBV5-3 is known as an ORF, though its function is uncertain. The CDR3 runs to 13 residues. The ends lost 10 bases at V and 3 bases at J; junction bases unmatched: 7. The CDR3 coding sequence is TGTGCCGCCCCTAGCGGGACGGAAGAGACCCAGTACTTC. It specifies CAAPSGTEETQYF.

Regarding this clone: Other DNA sequences within the sample encode an identical CDR3. V usage is TRBV9 and J usage is TRBJ2-1; possibly TRBD2 for D (5 bases). Deletions cut 0 bases from V and 3 bases from J, with 10 bases between. Germline CDR1 SGDLS, CDR2 YYNGEE. This CDR3 comprises 15 residues. The CDR3 DNA reads as TGTGCCAGCAGCGTAGGAGGGAGTGGCTACAATGAGCAGTTCTTC. Its translation: CASSVGGSGYNEQFF.

This clone turned up a few times. V gene TRBV29-1 combines with J gene TRBJ2-6; D uncertain. The CDR3 totals 15 residues. V was trimmed by 3 bases and J by 0 bases, leaving 9 bases between them. From germline, CDR1 is SQVTM and CDR2 ANQGSEA. CDR3 sequence reads: CSVDSSLSGANVLTF. The CDR3 DNA follows: TGCAGCGTTGATAGCAGCCTCTCTGGGGCCAACGTCCTGACTTTC.

This clone was counted only a few times. This sequence joins TRBV27 and TRBJ2-7, with 11 bases that match TRBD2. There are 16 residues in the CDR3. Per the germline V gene, CDR1 is MNHEY and CDR2 is SMNVEV (reference sequence). V lost 1 base and J lost 2; bases outside the gene matches: 4. In nucleotides, the CDR3 is TGTGCCAGCAGTTTATTTACTAGCGGGAGTGCCTACGAGCAGTACTTC. Protein product: CASSLFTSGSAYEQYF.

This clone was found a few times. The CDR3 loop reads CASSIETQNPVTAEAFF. DNA for the CDR3: TGTGCCAGTAGTATAGAAACCCAAAACCCGGTAACGGCTGAAGCTTTCTTT. This chain uses TRBV19 with TRBJ1-1; D uncertain. CDR3 length: 17 residues. Looked up from germline, CDR1 is LNHDA and CDR2 is SQIVND (reference sequence). V dropped 0 bases and J dropped 6 bases, with 20 bases sitting between them.

V gene TRBV6-1 combines with J gene TRBJ1-5; unclear D gene. The CDR3 loop spans 15 amino acids. Germline loops: CDR1 MNHNS, CDR2 SASEGT. Trimming removed 3 bases at V and 5 bases at J, with 14 bases between. CDR3 sequence: CASSEAGGRDQPQHF. CDR3 bases: TGTGCCAGCAGTGAGGCAGGTGGGAGGGATCAGCCCCAGCATTTT.

The rearrangement uses TRBV5-8 and TRBJ1-5; a weak D match, TRBD1 (5 bases). CDR1 and CDR2 from the germline V gene are SGHTS and YDEGEE. V lost 1 base and J 3 bases, leaving 20 bases between the germline ends. The CDR3 has 18 residues. Here the CDR3 reads CASSLSPLWGVSNQPQHF. In nucleotides, the CDR3 is TGTGCCAGCAGCTTGTCCCCCCTATGGGGGGTTTCCAATCAGCCCCAGCATTTT.

Only a few counts were recorded for this clone. The chain recombines TRBV7-6 with TRBJ1-1; tentatively, D is TRBD1 (6 bases). From germline, CDR1 is SGHVS and CDR2 FNYEAQ. Deletions cut 5 bases from V and 1 base from J, with 14 bases between. The CDR3 runs to 15 residues. The DNA of the CDR3 is TGTGCCAGCAGCCATGGGACACACTCGAACACTGAAGCTTTCTTT. This gives the protein CASSHGTHSNTEAFF.